The rows below give T cell receptor beta chains drawn from one sample of a study of cytomegalovirus exposure and HLA in healthy donors. The assay was immunoSEQ multiplex PCR, and TCRdb's table has in-frame clones only and misses some. The table records around 250,000 clones, 81% of them present only once. Sequencing used PBMCs. All receptors derive from a woman aged 60 to 75 in good health and CMV-seropositive. Both conserved end residues are part of each CDR3.

TRBV7-9,CASSRQGTTYNEQFF
TRBV21-1,CASRASKNIQYF
TRBV27,CASFSLFSYEQYF
TRBV7-6,CASRSTNRDEAFF
TRBV28,CASSLSGGGYEQYF
TRBV27,CASSPGTGPINEQFF
TRBV10-3,CAISKTGVSGNTIYF
TRBV28,CASSPPARNYGYTF
TRBV6-5,CASSYGDYQPQHF
TRBV5-1,CASSWRDRRKNEQYF
TRBV5-1,CASSLGQFFNVLTF
TRBV2,CASSEKGGHGYTF
TRBV11-2,CASSLGGSYTGELFF
TRBV11-2,CASSPPGNTEAFF
TRBV10-1,CASSMTSGSWETQYF
TRBV7-2,CASSLVGTGRDGNTIYF
TRBV4-1,CASSQGLAGFDEQYF
TRBV7-9,CASSWGDWALFF
TRBV27,CASLPGLAAPGAYNEQFF
TRBV2,CASGRGYSNQPQHF
TRBV28,CASSGGQGKNYGYTF
TRBV4-2,CASSQGPGTSGNYEQYF
TRBV11-2,CASNHGLAGYYEQYF
TRBV6-5,CASRDSGSGTGELFF
TRBV5-3,CARSRRQALFYEQYF
TRBV11-2,CASSSGLAAITDTQYF
TRBV6-1,CASSERRGVNQPQHF
TRBV5-1,CASRGSEVETQYF
TRBV9,CAGAGWVGQPQHF
TRBV9,CASTHSAGELFF
TRBV6-6,CASGRVNYGYTF
TRBV7-9,CASSLTRDTQYF
TRBV12-5,CASGLVPVQVNGYTF
TRBV28,CASTGQGRVGYTF
TRBV6-6,CASSYSPRNYGYTF
TRBV7-6,CASSLEVLGREKGNEQFF
TRBV9,CASSSQTGAGYGYTF
TRBV5-5,CASSPYRTGMETQYF
TRBV21-1,CASSKGPTGEETQYF
TRBV30,CAYRGLGNTIYF
TRBV7-9,CASSLDFRETQYF
TRBV5-1,CASSLTGAGAKNIQYF
TRBV12-5,CASGLPDRGLTGELFF
TRBV2,CASRQREGLETQYF
TRBV28,CASKPTLAWRTEAFF
TRBV19,CASSIPPGGGQPQHF
TRBV4-1,CASSLTAGADTQYF
TRBV13,CASSLVTSGRYEQYF
TRBV6-1,CASSPGRGSSYEQYF